The clone carrying this T cell receptor beta chain occurred a few times. Its antigen is not identified. TCRdb called the multiplex PCR reads again in MiXCR, with one record for every CDR3 protein. This table holds about 200,000 distinct CDR3 sequences, roughly 31% found once. The lymph nodes were axillary draining lymph nodes from breast cancer patients. Germline V gene sequence: CDR1 SGHRS, CDR2 YFSETQ. There are 13 residues in the CDR3. V was trimmed by 3 bases and J by 8 bases, leaving 9 bases between them. This entry belongs to a study of breast tumors, draining lymph nodes, adjacent tissues. Points from the study as a whole: Tumor T cell lymph node origin was a supported hypothesis, not proven. The data were judged consistent with most tumor T cells coming from lymph node and expanding in tumor. Tumor repertoires ranked between lymph nodes and nontumor tissue in diversity, with V and J gene preferences.

The J gene is TRBJ1-6, the V gene TRBV5-1; D is unresolved. The sequencing input was axillary lymph node tissue. This clonotype was obtained from a female donor with breast cancer. Some clones in this sample may be carry-over from other donors' samples. DNA of the CDR3: TGCGCCAGCAGCTCCCTAAGGGATTCACCCCTCCACTTT. Protein: CASSSLRDSPLHF.